Listed below are T cell receptor beta chains from one sample, sequenced in a study of PD-1 blockade in classical Hodgkin lymphoma. The assay was immunoSEQ multiplex PCR, and TCRdb's table has in-frame clones only and misses some. The sample has about 97,000 clones, 80% to 85% seen once. The source was peripheral blood mononuclear cells (PBMCs), collected at baseline. Receptors originate from a human donor with classical Hodgkin lymphoma. Each CDR3 is given with its conserved first and last residue. Each record gives: V gene, D gene, J gene, clone size, CDR3 DNA, CDR3 protein. The D gene is left open where the match is weak. The listing skips clone size in some rows; elsewhere it reads once, few, many or a size class.

>TRBV7-9|TRBD1|TRBJ2-5|NA
TGTGCCAGCAGCTTATCCGGACAGGGGGTCGAGACCCAGTACTTC
CASSLSGQGVETQYF
>TRBV18|NA|TRBJ2-1|NA
TGTGCCAGCTCACCGGCGACAGGAGTGGTACCCTACAATGAGCAGTTCTTC
CASSPATGVVPYNEQFF
>TRBV5-6|NA|TRBJ2-7|NA
TGTGCCAGCAGCTTCCAGACCTACGAGCAGTACTTC
CASSFQTYEQYF
>TRBV29-1|NA|TRBJ2-1|NA
TGCAGCGCCACGCTTCCGGTTGAGCAGTTCTTC
CSATLPVEQFF
>TRBV19|TRBD2|TRBJ2-4|once
TGTGCCAGTAGTATTGTCGGGAGGGCCTTATCTGCAAACATTCAGTACTTC
CASSIVGRALSANIQYF
>TRBV9|TRBD1|TRBJ2-5|many
TGTGCCAGCAGCCCGACAGGGGGTCAAGAGACCCAGTACTTC
CASSPTGGQETQYF
>TRBV5-1|TRBD1|TRBJ1-1|NA
TGCGCCAGCAGCCCCGGGACAGCGACGAACACTGAAGCTTTCTTT
CASSPGTATNTEAFF
>TRBV7-2|TRBD1|TRBJ1-1|NA
TGTGCCAGCAGCCCTAATGGTGGACAGGAATACACTGAAGCTTTCTTT
CASSPNGGQEYTEAFF
>TRBV19|TRBD2|TRBJ2-3|NA
TGTGCCAGTAGTATCCTAGCGGGGTACACAGATACGCAGTATTTT
CASSILAGYTDTQYF
>TRBV30|NA|TRBJ2-7|NA
TGTGCCTGGAGTGTACTTCGGTCCCACGAGCAGTACTTC
CAWSVLRSHEQYF
>TRBV2|TRBD2|TRBJ2-5|NA
TGTGCCAGCAGTGGACTAGCGGGAGGGGAGACCCAGTACTTC
CASSGLAGGETQYF
>TRBV5-1|NA|TRBJ2-3|NA
TGCGCCAGCAGCTTCGACTCGGGAACGGATACGCAGTATTTT
CASSFDSGTDTQYF
>TRBV7-9|NA|TRBJ2-5|NA
TGTGCCAGCAATCTAAGAGGGTCCCAAGAGACCCAGTACTTC
CASNLRGSQETQYF
>TRBV10-2|TRBD1|TRBJ1-1|NA
TGCGCCAGCACCGCGGACAGGGGGCTTTCTGAAGCTTTCTTT
CASTADRGLSEAFF
>TRBV4-1|TRBD2|TRBJ2-1|NA
TGCGCCAGCAGCCAGCTCGACATGGGACTATCGAACAATGAGCAGTTCTTC
CASSQLDMGLSNNEQFF
>TRBV10-3|NA|TRBJ2-3|once
TGTGCCACCACAGGTACAGATACGCAGTATTTT
CATTGTDTQYF
>TRBV7-9|NA|TRBJ1-1|NA
TGTGCCAGCAGGCCTACGACTATCGGGGGTATTGCTTTCTTT
CASRPTTIGGIAFF
>TRBV6-1|NA|TRBJ2-2|once
TGTGCCAGCAGGATGAACACCGGGGAGCTGTTTTTT
CASRMNTGELFF
>TRBV5-1|TRBD1|TRBJ2-5|NA
TGCGCCAGCACGACGTCCCCGACAGGGCCGGGGACCCAGTACTTC
CASTTSPTGPGTQYF
>TRBV2|NA|TRBJ1-3|NA
TGTGCCAGCAGTGTGATGAGCTCTGGAAACACCATATATTTT
CASSVMSSGNTIYF
>TRBV29-1|NA|TRBJ2-3|few
TGCAGCGTTGAAACTAGCACAGATACGCAGTATTTT
CSVETSTDTQYF
>TRBV7-9|NA|TRBJ1-2|NA
TGTGCCAGCAGCTTAGAAGAGAGGAGTGGCTACACCTTC
CASSLEERSGYTF
>TRBV7-9|NA|TRBJ2-7|NA
TGTGCCAGCAACACCGACTCTTCCTACGAGCAGTACTTC
CASNTDSSYEQYF
>TRBV11-3|NA|TRBJ2-2|NA
TGTGCCAGCAGCTTAGATCTGGCAGGGAGCACCGGGGAGCTGTTTTTT
CASSLDLAGSTGELFF
>TRBV14|NA|TRBJ2-7|once
TGTGCCAGCAGCCAAGTCTTAGCTAGTGAGCAGTACTTC
CASSQVLASEQYF
>TRBV19|NA|TRBJ1-2|NA
TGTGCCAGTAGCGTGTTGGAAGGTGGCTACACCTTC
CASSVLEGGYTF
>TRBV6-6|NA|TRBJ1-1|NA
TGTGCCAGCAGACTAGGGACGGGAAACACTGAAGCTTTCTTT
CASRLGTGNTEAFF
>TRBV6-6|NA|TRBJ1-3|few
TGTGCCAGCAGTTACTCGAGGAGTGGAAACACCATATATTTT
CASSYSRSGNTIYF
>TRBV7-9|NA|TRBJ1-5|NA
TGTGCCAGCAGTCTCGTTGGGGGGCCCCAACATTTT
CASSLVGGPQHF
>TRBV9|NA|TRBJ1-2|NA
TGTGCCAGCAGCGGGGCCGGAGGGCAGGGGAGAAACTATGGCTACACCTTC
CASSGAGGQGRNYGYTF
>TRBV7-2|NA|TRBJ2-7|NA
TGTGCCAGCAGCTTAGCTAAAGGGGCCTTATACGAGCAGTACTTC
CASSLAKGALYEQYF
>TRBV7-6|TRBD2|TRBJ2-5|NA
TGTGCCAGCAGCTTACTACTAGCGGGGTTGGAGACCCAGTACTTC
CASSLLLAGLETQYF
>TRBV18|NA|TRBJ1-2|many
TGTGCCAGCTCACCGTTGGACACCAGTGCGAACTATGGCTACACCTTC
CASSPLDTSANYGYTF
>TRBV7-9|NA|TRBJ2-1|NA
TGTGCCGCCTCGGAGGTATTCAATGAGCAGTTCTTC
CAASEVFNEQFF
>TRBV7-2|NA|TRBJ2-3|NA
TGTGCCAGCAGCCCCCAAGCCTCCACAGATACGCAGTATTTT
CASSPQASTDTQYF
>TRBV4-1|NA|TRBJ2-7|NA
TGCGCCAGCAGCCAATTTGACCAGCCGAGCTCCTACGAGCAGTACTTC
CASSQFDQPSSYEQYF
>TRBV6-5|NA|TRBJ2-7|NA
TGTGCCAGCAGTCAATACATTCTGGGCGAGCAGTACTTC
CASSQYILGEQYF
>TRBV5-4|NA|TRBJ2-3|NA
TGTGCCAGCAGCTGGCGCGGCGGGGTGGCGGGTGTTACGCAGTATTTT
CASSWRGGVAGVTQYF
>TRBV11-1|NA|TRBJ2-7|NA
TGTGCCAGCAGCCGGACAGCTTACGAGCAGTACTTC
CASSRTAYEQYF
>TRBV2|NA|TRBJ1-2|NA
TGTGCCGGACGGACATTTAGCTATGGCTACACCTTC
CAGRTFSYGYTF
>TRBV25-1|NA|TRBJ2-6|NA
TGTGCCAGCAGTGTGCGGGGCTACGGGGCCAACGTCCTGACTTTC
CASSVRGYGANVLTF
>TRBV21-1|NA|TRBJ1-5|once
TGTGCCAGCAGTAGACAGGGGTGTCAGCCCCAGCATTTT
CASSRQGCQPQHF
>TRBV5-4|NA|TRBJ2-5|NA
TGTGCCAGCAGCTTTGTTCTCAAGTCAGGCCAAGAGACCCAGTACTTC
CASSFVLKSGQETQYF